This T cell receptor (beta chain) came from a study of identical twins. Study-level points and caveats: The analysis was cross-sectional rather than longitudinal within donors. With monozygotic twins, out-of-frame TCR alpha sharing exceeded what models estimated.

The ends were cut back, 4 bases at V and 4 bases at J, with 10 bases in the middle. This CDR3 region has 13 residues. Per germline, CDR1 DFQATT and CDR2 SNEGSKA (reference sequence). This clonotype was found many times. The target antigen is unknown. MiXCR was run by TCRdb on the 5' RACE reads, yielding one entry per CDR3 protein. The sample has approximately 620,000 distinct CDR3 sequences; over 8.5% are singletons. In addition, the sample was reused for a study of yellow fever vaccine responses in identical twins.

The specimen sequenced was PBMCs. This rearrangement joins TRBV20-1 to TRBJ2-2; D uncertain. The origin of this receptor is a woman aged 18-29 years in good health. CDR3 sequence reads: CSATVLSTGELFF. As DNA, the CDR3 is TGCAGTGCTACGGTCCTGAGCACCGGGGAGCTGTTTTTT.